The clone carrying this T cell receptor (beta chain) was seen only once. Generated by immunoSEQ multiplex PCR, the TCRdb table keeps only in-frame clones and is missing some. The sample lists some 2,000,000 clones, 95% occurring once. CDR3 length: 15 residues. Germline V gene data show CDR1 as MNHEY and CDR2 as SVGAGI. V lost 4 bases and J lost 0; bases outside the gene matches: 6. This sample was included in a study of shared clonotypes between healthy human individuals. Sequencing was done on a sample of naive CD4+ T cells sorted from blood. The subset here: CD45RA+ positively selected. This rearrangement joins TRBV6-5 to TRBJ2-7, with TRBD1 matching 7 bases. The clonotype was recovered from a man between 18 and 29 years old in good health. In DNA form, the CDR3 reads TGTGCCAGCAGTTCCTTCGGGACAGTCTCCTACGAGCAGTACTTC. Translated: CASSSFGTVSYEQYF.